This T cell receptor beta chain was profiled in a study of regulatory T cells in long-lasting Graves disease (dated by TCRdb to about 2021). Regarding the research as a whole: Newly diagnosed Graves' disease patients had taken antithyroid drugs for less than 3 months. A total of around 35 samples underwent TCR sequencing, from about 13 patients with persistent Graves' disease and 20 patients with newly diagnosed Graves' disease. This study used TCR sequencing and RNA sequencing of peripheral blood to compare persistent Graves' disease patients against newly diagnosed Graves' disease patients. The study was registered as a clinical trial and conducted in China. Results and caveats for the whole study, not just this receptor: More public clonotypes were shared among persistent patients (roughly 2,700) than among newly diagnosed patients (roughly 1,000). Only the TCR beta chain was sequenced and analyzed. The study examined only peripheral blood because the primary lesion, thyroid tissue, could not be accessed. The small sample size was acknowledged by the authors as a limitation that may reduce accuracy. Persistent Graves' disease patients showed lower TCR Shannon entropy and fewer highly expanded clones than newly diagnosed patients, suggesting clonal expansion. TRBV28, TRBJ1-2 and TRBJ2-5 were preferentially used in persistent disease, while TRBV20-1 and TRBJ2-1 were favored in newly diagnosed disease.

The library was made by multiplex PCR. Sequenced on an Illumina HiSeq 4000. CDR3 regions were amplified by Arm-PCR with iRepertoire HTBI primers to construct TCR beta libraries. Gel purification was performed on PCR products prior to sequencing. Regarding the original processing steps: Across samples, 60 to 70 TRBV and 13 to 15 TRBJ segments were identified and used for gene usage analysis of CDR3 amino acid clonotypes. COPE and FqMerger were used to merge the filtered high-quality paired reads into contigs. BLAST was used to align contigs to the IMGT TRBV, TRBD and TRBJ reference genes, and CDR3 was defined following IMGT. Any clonotype with a frequency above 0.1% was counted as a highly expanded clone. Repertoire diversity was measured by Shannon entropy, and V-J evenness by the Gini coefficient. Clonotypes shared by more than one individual were considered public. TCRdb redid the processing of the public reads, applying fastp at Q25 and MiXCR, and retained in-frame beta chains. When rows share a CDR3 protein, they turn into one entry using the most common DNA and genes. TCRdb, not the original authors, processed these V and J calls. The sample records some 500,000 distinct CDR3 sequences, roughly a sixth of which are singletons. The ten largest clones add up to approximately 25% of the sample.

In its sample, this clonotype was seen many times. No cognate antigen has been identified for it. No much larger clone is present one base from it, and per-base qualities are unavailable. CDR1 and CDR2, looked up from the germline V gene, are SNHLY and FYNNEI. The trim is 2 bases for V and 9 bases for J, with a gap of 17 bases between the germline ends. Spanning cysteine to phenylalanine, the CDR3 consists of 15 amino acids. Only the CDR3 region is kept as DNA, spanning 45 bases read in frame from base 1. The time point label, read with the paper, signifies: newly diagnosed GD, antithyroid drugs for less than 3 months. For both TCR sequencing and RNA sequencing, RNA was extracted from PBMCs in TRIzol. Graves' disease was diagnosed according to American Thyroid Association guidelines. Patients for the study were recruited at an endocrinology department in Xi'an, China. Each patient gave roughly 8.4 milliliters of peripheral blood, collected in an EDTA anticoagulant tube. Ficoll Paque Plus density gradient separation was used to isolate PBMCs, and no further T cell sorting was done. RNA quality was checked with an Agilent 2100 Bioanalyzer and agarose gel, and concentration with a NanoDrop 2000.

These data were also reused for a study on T cells in Graves' hyperthyroidism and ophthalmopathy. The second study's authors report: Graves' hyperthyroidism was defined as stable when no progression to ophthalmopathy occurred over 18 months of follow-up. The hyperthyroidism patients were between 18 and 65 years old and newly diagnosed, with a disease duration of less than 2 months. Any patient with an uncontrolled infection, another autoimmune disease, pregnancy or lactation was excluded. Diagnoses relied on clinical symptoms, serum thyroxine and TRAb, thyroid ultrasound and orbital computed tomography. The first round of RT-PCR for the TCR CDR3 was performed with the HTBI primer set and the Qiagen OneStep RT-PCR kit. Most expanded thyroid clonotypes (frequency above 0.001) were also detected in blood, a finding suggesting that blood repertoires may reflect thyroid immune responses. A 13 V-J signature model separated ophthalmopathy from stable hyperthyroidism, with about 90% sensitivity and roughly 84% specificity in cross-validation and 80%/75% in testing. In validation, the model predicted progression to ophthalmopathy with approximately 70% sensitivity and approximately 74% specificity, a median of roughly seven months before onset. TCR V-J signatures able to tell the groups apart were searched for in a discovery cohort of 100 or so patients, of whom more than 40 had Graves' ophthalmopathy and roughly 58 had stable Graves' hyperthyroidism. Prospective prediction of ophthalmopathy was tested in an independent validation cohort consisting of 18 to 20 hyperthyroidism patients and some 16 patients who later progressed to ophthalmopathy. The 75 to 100 discovery patients were divided at random into training and test sets in a 7:3 ratio. In addition, the study compared T-cell repertoires in thyroid tissue and in blood from five or six Graves' hyperthyroidism patients. After sampling, hyperthyroidism patients received methimazole starting at 30 mg daily, and ophthalmopathy patients received high-dose intravenous methylprednisolone. Libraries were constructed in a second round of multiplex PCR, after which size selection and purification were performed. Sequencing of the libraries was done on an Illumina HiSeq2000 using paired-end 100 bp reads. SOAPnuke was used to process the raw data, with reads discarded if the reads contained adapters or uncalled bases, had a mean Phred below 15, or lacked an exact constant-primer or identifier match. High-quality paired reads were merged using COPE v1.2.5, and each unique nucleotide sequence was defined as a clonotype. MiTCR v1.1 was used to align the clonotypes against IMGT TRBV, TRBD and TRBJ reference segments. Analysis was restricted to V-J combinations with a frequency above 0.0001, which covered roughly 99% of repertoires. A TCS score was defined as the ratio between F50 (clonal expansion) and ExV (chaos), using BLOSUM62-based TCRdist between CDR3 peptides within each V-J. Welch's t-statistics and random forest reduced approximately 520 V-J features to fewer than 15, which were used in a naive Bayes classifier (R e1071). No statistical method was used to fix the sample size in advance, and group allocation was not hidden from the investigators. According to the paper, TCR Vbeta CDR3 sequencing was carried out on more than 120 peripheral blood samples, which came from 40 to 45 ophthalmopathy, around 74 hyperthyroidism and some 17 progressor patients.

The specimen was peripheral blood mononuclear cells (PBMCs), collected at new diagnosis, from a patient treated with antithyroid drugs. This chain joins TRBV2 to TRBJ2-1; a tentative D call is TRBD1 (6 bases match). This TCR derives from a woman aged 35 to 60 with Graves disease. Donor details come from another sample of the same person, matched by shared clones. Here the CDR3 is given as CASSERAGVKAEQFF. DNA sequence: TGTGCCAGCAGTGAAAGGGCAGGGGTTAAGGCTGAGCAGTTCTTC.